This note documents a single T cell receptor (beta chain) sequence. Its antigen remains unidentified. This sample is part of a study of OX40 agonist ivuxolimab in advanced cancers. Study summary: Dose-escalation patients were diagnosed with hepatocellular carcinoma, melanoma, renal cell cancer or head and neck cancer.

Prior autoimmune disease or systemic immunosuppression barred patients. Study results and limitations: Clonal expansion in partial responders at 0.1-3.0 mg/kg ranked among the lowest.

Germline V gene data show CDR1 as MDHEN and CDR2 as SYDVKM. Trimming cost V 1 base and J 0 bases, with 22 bases left between them. There are 20 residues in the CDR3. Only in-frame clones appear in the TCRdb table, and some are missing; sequencing was by immunoSEQ multiplex PCR. The sample lists over 25,000 clones, 85% seen once, with 48% in the top ten. The receptor comes from an adult with an advanced solid tumor such as melanoma, head and neck, liver or kidney cancer. V is TRBV28 and J is TRBJ1-5, with D unresolved. Here the sequenced sample was CD4+ or CD8+ T cells sorted from blood, taken in a trial of the OX40 agonist ivuxolimab. CDR3 nucleotide sequence: TGTGCCAGCAGTTTATATTTTGATGGCTCCGGAACTTATAGCAATCAGCCCCAGCATTTT. It translates to CASSLYFDGSGTYSNQPQHF.